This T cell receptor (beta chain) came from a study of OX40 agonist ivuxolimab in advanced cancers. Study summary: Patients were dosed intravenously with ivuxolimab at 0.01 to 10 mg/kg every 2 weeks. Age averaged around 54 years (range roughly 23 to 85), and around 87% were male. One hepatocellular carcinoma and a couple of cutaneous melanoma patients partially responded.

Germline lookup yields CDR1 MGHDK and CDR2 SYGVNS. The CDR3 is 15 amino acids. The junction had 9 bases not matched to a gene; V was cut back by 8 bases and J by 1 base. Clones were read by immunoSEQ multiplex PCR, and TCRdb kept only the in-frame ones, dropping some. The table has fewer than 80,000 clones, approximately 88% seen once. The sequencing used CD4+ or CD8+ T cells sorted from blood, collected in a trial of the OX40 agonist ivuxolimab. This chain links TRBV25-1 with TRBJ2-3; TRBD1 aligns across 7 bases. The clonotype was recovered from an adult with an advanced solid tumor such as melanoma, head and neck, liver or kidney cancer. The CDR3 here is CASDPRDSGTDTQYF. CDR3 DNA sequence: TGTGCCAGCGACCCCCGGGACAGTGGCACAGATACGCAGTATTTT.